Listed below are T cell receptor beta chains from one sample, sequenced in a study of blood T cell repertoires in COVID-19. This table comes from immunoSEQ multiplex PCR, and its TCRdb copy is limited to in-frame clones, with some not included. The repertoire holds around 140,000 clones, with approximately 86% as singletons. Source material: peripheral blood. Receptors originate from a woman aged 65 to 85 with COVID-19, enrolled during active disease. The CDR3 runs from the conserved cysteine through the conserved F or W. The D gene is left open where the match is weak. Clone size, where shown, is once, few, many, or a class for clones that have expanded.

V gene	J gene	D gene	clone size	CDR3 protein	CDR3 DNA
TRBV10-3	TRBJ1-1	.	.	CAIRSPGGLEAFF	TGTGCCATCAGATCCCCTGGGGGCCTTGAAGCTTTCTTT
TRBV5-1	TRBJ1-6	.	.	CASSSTLSSPLHF	TGCGCCAGCAGTAGTACCCTCTCTTCACCCCTCCACTTT
TRBV30	TRBJ1-1	TRBD1	.	CAWRTGFNTEAFF	TGTGCCTGGAGGACAGGGTTTAACACTGAAGCTTTCTTT
TRBV19	TRBJ2-2	TRBD1	.	CASSIDTGTGSNTGELFF	TGTGCCAGTAGTATAGATACCGGGACAGGGAGTAACACCGGGGAGCTGTTTTTT
TRBV3-1/TRBV3-2	TRBJ1-6	.	.	CASSQDSYLGSPLHF	TGTGCCAGCAGCCAAGATAGCTATCTTGGGTCACCCCTCCACTTT
TRBV6-1	TRBJ2-3	TRBD2	.	CASSASGAKGSTDTQYF	TGTGCCAGCAGTGCTAGCGGGGCAAAGGGTAGCACAGATACGCAGTATTTT
TRBV30	TRBJ1-4	TRBD1	.	CAWSETGGREKLFF	TGTGCCTGGAGTGAGACAGGGGGGCGCGAAAAACTGTTTTTT
TRBV10-3	TRBJ1-1	TRBD1	once	CAIKVTGGRAEAFF	TGTGCCATCAAAGTGACAGGGGGTAGGGCTGAAGCTTTCTTT
TRBV6-5	TRBJ1-5	.	.	CASTTRAQGPQHF	TGTGCCAGCACTACCAGGGCTCAAGGACCCCAGCATTTT
TRBV4-1	TRBJ1-5	TRBD1	few	CASSQDLWTGGGSNQPQHF	TGCGCCAGCAGCCAAGATCTCTGGACAGGGGGAGGGAGCAATCAGCCCCAGCATTTT
TRBV5-1	TRBJ2-7	.	.	CASSFRDTGEQYF	TGCGCCAGCAGCTTTCGGGACACCGGCGAGCAGTACTTC
TRBV7-2	TRBJ2-3	.	.	CASSYDSDSTDTQYF	TGTGCCAGCAGCTATGATTCGGACTCCACAGATACGCAGTATTTT
TRBV6-5	TRBJ1-2	TRBD1	.	CASSQSGTGNGYTF	TGTGCCAGCAGTCAATCCGGGACAGGGAACGGCTACACCTTC
TRBV27	TRBJ1-2	.	.	CASSLGGRYGYTF	TGTGCCAGCAGTTTAGGGGGGAGGTATGGCTACACCTTC
TRBV7-9	TRBJ1-1	TRBD1	.	CASSSNRGETEAFF	TGTGCCAGCAGCTCCAACAGGGGTGAGACTGAAGCTTTCTTT
TRBV5-6	TRBJ2-2	TRBD1	once	CASTGTGGIHPTGELFF	TGTGCCAGCACGGGGACAGGGGGTATACACCCCACCGGGGAGCTGTTTTTT
TRBV7-8	TRBJ1-3	TRBD1	.	CASRPGTAGNTIYF	TGTGCCAGCAGGCCCGGGACAGCTGGAAACACCATATATTTT
TRBV7-9	TRBJ2-1	TRBD1	few	CASSWGQGALNEQFF	TGTGCCAGCAGCTGGGGGCAGGGGGCCCTGAATGAGCAGTTCTTC
TRBV7-9	TRBJ1-6	.	.	CASSFENNSPLHF	TGTGCCAGCAGCTTTGAGAATAATTCACCCCTCCACTTT
TRBV5-1	TRBJ1-6	TRBD1	once	CASSLPGGDNSPLHF	TGCGCCAGCAGCTTGCCAGGGGGAGATAATTCACCCCTCCACTTT
TRBV30	TRBJ2-2	TRBD1	once	CAWDRVHGELFF	TGTGCCTGGGACAGGGTGCACGGGGAGCTGTTTTTT
TRBV27	TRBJ1-5	.	.	CASSFLAGDQPQHF	TGTGCCAGCAGTTTCCTGGCAGGGGATCAGCCCCAGCATTTT
TRBV30	TRBJ2-7	.	.	CAWSRGYEQYF	TGTGCCTGGAGTCGGGGGTACGAGCAGTACTTC
TRBV4-2	TRBJ2-1	.	.	CASSQGLVSGGLWDEQFF	TGTGCCAGCAGCCAAGGACTAGTATCGGGTGGACTATGGGATGAGCAGTTCTTC
TRBV19	TRBJ1-2	.	once	CASSEDTANYGYTF	TGTGCCAGTAGTGAGGACACGGCAAACTATGGCTACACCTTC
TRBV9	TRBJ2-5	TRBD2	.	CASSVGALAGGQETQYF	TGTGCCAGCAGCGTAGGGGCGCTAGCGGGGGGACAAGAGACCCAGTACTTC
TRBV23-1	TRBJ2-7	.	once	CASSQVKTDPYEQYF	TGCGCCAGCAGTCAGGTAAAGACAGACCCATACGAGCAGTACTTC
TRBV5-6	TRBJ2-2	TRBD1	.	CASRLTGGPGELFF	TGTGCCAGCAGACTGACAGGGGGACCCGGGGAGCTGTTTTTT
TRBV19	TRBJ2-5	TRBD2	.	CASSIAASGGPLQETQYF	TGTGCCAGTAGTATAGCCGCTAGCGGGGGACCTCTCCAAGAGACCCAGTACTTC
TRBV4-1	TRBJ2-1	.	.	CASSPRSGSSSYNEQFF	TGCGCCAGCAGCCCCCGGAGCGGGTCTAGCTCCTACAATGAGCAGTTCTTC
TRBV7-8	TRBJ2-3	TRBD1	.	CASSARTGVSDTQYF	TGTGCCAGCAGCGCGCGGACAGGGGTTTCAGATACGCAGTATTTT
TRBV4-1	TRBJ2-1	TRBD2	.	CASSQEVAGAYNEQFF	TGCGCCAGCAGCCAAGAGGTAGCGGGGGCCTACAATGAGCAGTTCTTC
TRBV3-1/TRBV3-2	TRBJ1-4	.	.	CASSLTDTAWDEKLFF	TGTGCCAGCAGCCTCACTGACACGGCTTGGGATGAAAAACTGTTTTTT
TRBV11-2	TRBJ2-7	TRBD2	once	CASSQLAGGSYEQYF	TGTGCCAGCAGCCAACTAGCGGGAGGCTCCTACGAGCAGTACTTC
TRBV5-1	TRBJ2-7	TRBD1	.	CASSLVGTDLGDEQYF	TGCGCCAGCAGCTTGGTCGGGACAGACCTGGGAGACGAGCAGTACTTC
TRBV12-3/TRBV12-4	TRBJ2-7	.	.	CASSLGGEQYF	TGTGCCAGCAGTTTGGGGGGCGAGCAGTACTTC
TRBV28	TRBJ1-5	TRBD1	few	CASSYRTGLSNQPQHF	TGTGCCAGCAGTTACCGGACAGGCCTTAGCAATCAGCCCCAGCATTTT
TRBV30	TRBJ2-1	TRBD1	.	CAWTLKARGQRNEQFF	TGTGCCTGGACCCTCAAGGCCAGGGGGCAGAGAAATGAGCAGTTCTTC
TRBV27	TRBJ2-3	.	.	CASGKNRAYTQYF	TGTGCCAGCGGTAAAAACCGAGCGTATACGCAGTATTTT
TRBV18	TRBJ2-7	.	once	CASSPLQGFDPYEQYF	TGTGCCAGCTCACCACTACAGGGATTTGACCCCTACGAGCAGTACTTC
TRBV7-2	TRBJ1-5	TRBD1	.	CASSPGQGALQPQHF	TGTGCCAGCAGCCCAGGACAGGGGGCTCTTCAGCCCCAGCATTTT
TRBV2	TRBJ1-1	.	.	CASTRESTEAFF	TGTGCCAGCACCCGGGAAAGCACTGAAGCTTTCTTT
TRBV3-1/TRBV3-2	TRBJ2-5	.	.	CASSQVVTNQETQYF	TGTGCCAGCAGCCAAGTCGTAACAAATCAAGAGACCCAGTACTTC
TRBV6-5	TRBJ1-1	.	few	CASSYARGTEAFF	TGTGCCAGCAGTTATGCTAGGGGCACTGAAGCTTTCTTT
TRBV3-1/TRBV3-2	TRBJ1-2	TRBD1	.	CASSPDRASGGYTF	TGTGCCAGCAGCCCGGACAGGGCATCAGGTGGCTACACCTTC
TRBV3-1/TRBV3-2	TRBJ1-1	.	.	CASSQKARNTEAFF	TGTGCCAGCAGCCAAAAAGCAAGGAACACTGAAGCTTTCTTT
TRBV1	TRBJ1-4	.	.	CTSSSVPNEKLFF	TGCACCAGCAGCTCAGTCCCGAATGAAAAACTGTTTTTT
TRBV3-1/TRBV3-2	TRBJ2-7	.	.	CASSHPRGEQYF	TGTGCCAGCAGCCACCCCCGGGGCGAGCAGTACTTC
TRBV7-8	TRBJ2-2	TRBD2	.	CASSRTSGTNTGELFF	TGTGCCAGCAGTCGGACTAGCGGGACGAACACCGGGGAGCTGTTTTTT
TRBV28	TRBJ1-6	TRBD1	.	CASSSGTGFVPLHF	TGTGCCAGCAGTTCCGGGACAGGTTTCGTACCCCTCCACTTT
TRBV6-5	TRBJ1-5	.	.	CASRGAWGNQPQHF	TGTGCCAGCAGGGGGGCCTGGGGCAATCAGCCCCAGCATTTT
TRBV5-1	TRBJ1-4	.	.	CASRLATNEKLFF	TGCGCCAGCCGGCTAGCAACTAATGAAAAACTGTTTTTT
TRBV4-1	TRBJ1-2	.	once	CASSQDRGSSAPNYGYTF	TGCGCCAGCAGCCAAGATCGGGGGTCCTCGGCCCCTAACTATGGCTACACCTTC